In its sample, the clone carrying this T cell receptor (beta chain) was seen a few times. This sample was included in a study of blood T cells in healthy people across ages. Combining a sample-barcoded 5' primer with a J-beta primer mix, a second PCR ran for 7 to 11 cycles. TCRdb re-derived calls from the 5' RACE reads in MiXCR, one entry per CDR3 protein. There are fewer than 650,000 distinct CDR3 sequences in the sample; over 25% occur only once, and 3% to 4% lies in the top ten. Trimming removed 0 bases at V and 4 bases at J, with 13 bases between. This CDR3 is built from 16 residues. This same sample was also part of a study on T cells of mothers and their children. That paper notes: No persistent microchimeric T cell clones were detected at approximately 91 clones per million clonotypes sensitivity.

The clonotype originates from a boy younger than 10 in good health. Sequencing used blood. J is TRBJ1-5 and V is TRBV23-1; possible D gene TRBD1, 5 bases. TRBV23-1 is assigned to the ORF class and has an uncertain function. CDR3 in DNA: TGCGCCAGCAGTCAATCGGCAGGGATGGGGAATCAGCCCCAGCATTTT. Translating it yields CASSQSAGMGNQPQHF.